This T cell receptor (beta chain) was obtained from a study of metastatic and nonmetastatic thyroid tumors. TCRdb reassembled clones from the PCR reads with MiXCR. The repertoire holds about 4,300 clones, less than 45% seen once, with roughly 25% in the top ten. The CDR3 totals 15 residues. V dropped 6 bases and J dropped 7; count of bases not matched to a gene: 7. The germline V gene has CDR1 MNHNS and CDR2 SASEGT. Each patient came to thyroid surgery without any prior treatment (of any kind). The chain carries TRBV6-1 and TRBJ1-5, with 12 bases identical to TRBD1. What was sequenced was tumor tissue. This sequence originates from a male donor with papillary thyroid cancer or a benign thyroid nodule (not recorded which). Some clones in this sample may be carry-over from other donors' samples. Here the CDR3 DNA reads TGTGCCAGCAGCCCTCGGGACAGGGGGCGGCAGCCCCAGCATTTT. Amino acid sequence: CASSPRDRGRQPQHF.